The present entry profiles one T cell receptor (beta chain) with its context. Its antigen is not known. These data originate in a study of CD8+ T cells in alopecia areata. At the level of the study: Severity in treated patients was scored by percentage of scalp area affected.

Study-level findings and limits: Uncertain still, given a single nonresponder, is whether baseline CD8+ expansion links to response. Administration of tofacitinib significantly diminished scalp clonality and expanded CD8+ clones within the top 100.

V was pared by 0 bases and J by 0 bases, with 27 bases between. CDR3 length equals 22 residues. RNA extraction was followed by reverse transcription into cDNA, which acted as the sequencing template. TCRdb keeps only in-frame clones here, not all; method: immunoSEQ multiplex PCR. The top ten clones hold approximately 3.4% of a sample with about 200,000 clones, about 60% of them seen once. The treatment is: oral pan-JAK inhibitor, 5-10 mg twice daily. Obtained from alopecia areata patients were lesional scalp punch biopsies along with peripheral blood. This rearrangement joins TRBV23-1 to TRBJ2-1, with D possibly being TRBD1 or TRBD2 (5 bases each). TRBV23-1 is assigned to the ORF class and has an uncertain function. Specimen: CD4+ T cells sorted from blood, collected at week 4, from a patient treated with tofacitinib. The clonotype comes from a human donor with alopecia areata. The CDR3 loop is CASSQSETTSGARSLSYNEQFF. The CDR3, as DNA: TGCGCCAGCAGTCAATCGGAGACTACCTCCGGGGCTCGTTCCCTCTCCTACAATGAGCAGTTCTTC.